This T cell receptor (beta chain) was identified in a study of T cell repertoires in ileal Crohn's disease. Sample time point: neoterminal ileum biopsy at postoperative endoscopy, about 6 months after surgery. V dropped 0 bases and J dropped 6 bases, with 15 bases sitting between them. Germline V lookup: CDR1 SGHDN, CDR2 FVKESK. This CDR3 contains 16 residues. Clones were read by immunoSEQ multiplex PCR, and TCRdb kept only the in-frame ones, dropping some. The table has 7,000 or so clones, roughly 72% seen once. The sequence was obtained from an adult with Crohn's disease. V and J are TRBV14 and TRBJ2-1; D possibly corresponds to TRBD1 (5 bases). The specimen was ileal tissue. In DNA form, the CDR3 reads TGTGCCAGCAGCCAAGATCCGCAGGGAAGATCCAATGAGCAGTTCTTC. As protein: CASSQDPQGRSNEQFF. Looking up the rest from reference TRBV14 and TRBJ2-1 gives the full variable domain: EAGVTQFPSHSVIEKGQTVTLRCDPISGHDNLYWYRRVMGKEIKFLLHFVKESKQDESGMPNNRFLAERTGGTYSTLKVQPAELEDSGVYFCASSQDPQGRSNEQFFGPGTRLTVL.